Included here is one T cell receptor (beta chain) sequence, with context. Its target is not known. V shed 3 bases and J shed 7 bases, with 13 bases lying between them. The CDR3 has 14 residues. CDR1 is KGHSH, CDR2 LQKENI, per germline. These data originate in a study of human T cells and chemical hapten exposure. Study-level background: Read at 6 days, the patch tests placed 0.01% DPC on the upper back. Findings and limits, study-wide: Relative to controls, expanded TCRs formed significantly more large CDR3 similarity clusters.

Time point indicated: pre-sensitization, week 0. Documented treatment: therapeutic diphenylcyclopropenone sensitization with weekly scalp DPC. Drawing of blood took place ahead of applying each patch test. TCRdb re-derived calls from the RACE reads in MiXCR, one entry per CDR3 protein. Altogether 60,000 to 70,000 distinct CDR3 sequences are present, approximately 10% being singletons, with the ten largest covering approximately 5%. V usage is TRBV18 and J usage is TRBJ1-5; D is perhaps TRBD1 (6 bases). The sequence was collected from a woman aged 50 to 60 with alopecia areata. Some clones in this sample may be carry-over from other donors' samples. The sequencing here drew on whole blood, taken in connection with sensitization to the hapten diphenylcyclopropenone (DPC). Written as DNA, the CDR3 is TGTGCCAGCTCACCGGCAGGGGCGAACCAGCCCCAGCATTTT. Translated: CASSPAGANQPQHF.